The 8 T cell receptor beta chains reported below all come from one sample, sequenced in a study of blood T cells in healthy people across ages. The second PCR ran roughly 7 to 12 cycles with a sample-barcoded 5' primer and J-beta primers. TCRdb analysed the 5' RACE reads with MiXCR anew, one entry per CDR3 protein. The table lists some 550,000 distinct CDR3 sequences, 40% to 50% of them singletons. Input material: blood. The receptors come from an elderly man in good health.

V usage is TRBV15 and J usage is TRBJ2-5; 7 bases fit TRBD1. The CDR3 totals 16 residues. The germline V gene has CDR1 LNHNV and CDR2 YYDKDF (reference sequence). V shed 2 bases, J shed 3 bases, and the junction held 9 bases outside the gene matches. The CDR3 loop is CATSRQTGDVEETQYF. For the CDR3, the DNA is TGTGCCACCAGCAGACAAACAGGGGATGTAGAAGAGACCCAGTACTTC.

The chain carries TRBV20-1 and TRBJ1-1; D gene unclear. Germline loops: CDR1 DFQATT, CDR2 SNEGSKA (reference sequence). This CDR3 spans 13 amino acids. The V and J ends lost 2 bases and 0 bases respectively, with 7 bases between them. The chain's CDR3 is CSARRDLNTEAFF. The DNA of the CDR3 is TGCAGTGCTAGAAGGGATCTGAACACTGAAGCTTTCTTT.

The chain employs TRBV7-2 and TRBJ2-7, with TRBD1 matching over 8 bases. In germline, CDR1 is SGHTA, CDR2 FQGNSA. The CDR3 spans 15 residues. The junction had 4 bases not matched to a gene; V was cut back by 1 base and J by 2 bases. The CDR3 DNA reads TGTGCCAGCAGCTTAGGGACAGGGATTACCTACGAGCAGTACTTC. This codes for CASSLGTGITYEQYF.

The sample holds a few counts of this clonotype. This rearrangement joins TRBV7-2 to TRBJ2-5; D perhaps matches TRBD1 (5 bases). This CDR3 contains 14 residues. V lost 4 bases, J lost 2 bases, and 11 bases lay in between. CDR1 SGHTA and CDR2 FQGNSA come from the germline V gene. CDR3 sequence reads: CASSSYRTQETQYF. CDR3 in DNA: TGTGCCAGCAGCTCTTACAGGACGCAAGAGACCCAGTACTTC.

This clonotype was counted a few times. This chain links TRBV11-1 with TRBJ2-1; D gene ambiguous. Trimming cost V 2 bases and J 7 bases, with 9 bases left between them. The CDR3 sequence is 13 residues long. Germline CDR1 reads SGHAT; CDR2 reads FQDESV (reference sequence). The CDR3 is CASSLTPLNEQFF. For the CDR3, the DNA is TGTGCCAGCAGCTTAACTCCCCTAAATGAGCAGTTCTTC.

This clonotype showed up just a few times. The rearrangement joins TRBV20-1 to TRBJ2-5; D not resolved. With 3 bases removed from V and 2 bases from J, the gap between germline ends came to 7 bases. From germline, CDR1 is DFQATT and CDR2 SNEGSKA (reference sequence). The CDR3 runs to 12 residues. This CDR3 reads CSARTPQETQYF. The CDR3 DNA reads TGCAGTGCTAGGACACCGCAAGAGACCCAGTACTTC.

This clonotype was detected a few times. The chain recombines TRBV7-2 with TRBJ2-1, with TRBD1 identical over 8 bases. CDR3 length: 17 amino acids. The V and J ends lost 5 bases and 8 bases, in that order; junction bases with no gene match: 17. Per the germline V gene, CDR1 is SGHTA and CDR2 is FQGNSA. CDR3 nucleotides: TGTGCCAGCAGCCACGACCCGGGACAGGTTAAAGGGGATGAGCAGTTCTTC. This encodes CASSHDPGQVKGDEQFF. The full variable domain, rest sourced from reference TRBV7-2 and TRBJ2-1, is GAGVSQSPSNKVTEKGKDVELRCDPISGHTALYWYRQSLGQGLEFLIYFQGNSAPDKSGLPSDRFSAERTGGSVSTLTIQRTQQEDSAVYLCASSHDPGQVKGDEQFFGPGTRLTVL.

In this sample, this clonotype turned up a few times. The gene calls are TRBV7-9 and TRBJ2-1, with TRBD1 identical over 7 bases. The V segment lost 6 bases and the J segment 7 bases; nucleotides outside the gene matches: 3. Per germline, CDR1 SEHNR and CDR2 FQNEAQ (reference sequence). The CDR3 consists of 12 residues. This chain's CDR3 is CASRPTGNEQFF. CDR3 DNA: TGTGCCAGCAGGCCGACAGGGAATGAGCAGTTCTTC. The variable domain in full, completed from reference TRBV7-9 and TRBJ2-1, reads DTGVSQNPRHKITKRGQNVTFRCDPISEHNRLYWYRQTLGQGPEFLTYFQNEAQLEKSRLLSDRFSAERPKGSFSTLEIQRTEQGDSAMYLCASRPTGNEQFFGPGTRLTVL.